The present entry profiles one T cell receptor (beta chain) with its context. Per the germline V gene, CDR1 is MDHEN and CDR2 is SYDVKM. This CDR3 is 19 amino acids long. The V and J ends lost 1 base and 0 bases respectively, with 19 bases between them. The record originates from a study of blood T cell repertoires in COVID-19. As for the study in general: Whether acute or convalescent, the COVID-19 samples came from the United States, Italy and Spain.

Measured with immunoSEQ multiplex PCR; TCRdb has only the in-frame clones, and not every one. This table has tens of thousands of clones, roughly 74% appearing once. The TCR was taken from a woman aged 80 or over with acute or convalescent COVID-19. The chain combines TRBV28 with TRBJ1-3, with a tentative D call TRBD1 (5 bases). The sequenced sample was peripheral blood. The CDR3: CASSLSLSTESNSGNTIYF. CDR3 nucleotide sequence: TGTGCCAGCAGTTTATCCCTCTCGACAGAGTCAAACTCTGGAAACACCATATATTTT.